This T cell receptor (beta chain) is drawn from a study of human T cells and chemical hapten exposure. Across the study: The study lasted around 22 weeks, and patients were dosed weekly with diphenylcyclopropenone on the scalp throughout. Whole-study results and caveats: There was alopecia in the donors, so their immune response may differ from that of healthy people.

The time point denotes: pre-sensitization, week 0. The treatment is: therapeutic diphenylcyclopropenone sensitization with weekly scalp DPC. This clonotype was detected many times. Its specificity is not known. Attachment of unique molecular identifiers to individual cDNA molecules was performed in the library. Authors' processing steps: Sample-level TCR yields exhibited a median of 95,638, with a range of roughly 23,224 to 750,000. TCRdb processed the RACE reads anew with MiXCR; each CDR3 protein has one entry. The V and J calls, along with clone size, are taken from TCRdb and not from the paper's own processing. The sample lists tens of thousands of distinct CDR3 sequences; 12% to 15% were seen once. Losses at the gene ends were 6 bases for V and 7 bases for J; bases not matched to a gene: 9. The CDR3 is 14 amino acids. Germline CDR1 MDHEN, CDR2 SYDVKM.

The gene calls are TRBV28 and TRBJ2-7; TRBD2 matches at 10 bases. Sample: whole blood, taken in connection with sensitization to the hapten diphenylcyclopropenone (DPC). This sequence originates from a woman aged 45-65 years with alopecia areata. Some clones in this sample may be carry-over from other donors' samples. The CDR3 region is CASRLGTSETEQYF. The CDR3 DNA reads as TGTGCCAGCAGATTGGGGACTAGCGAAACTGAGCAGTACTTC.